The 32 T cell receptor beta chains given below trace back to one sample, sequenced in a study of blood T cell repertoires in COVID-19. Assay used: immunoSEQ multiplex PCR; TCRdb lists only in-frame clones, some missing. The sample has just over 150,000 clones, about four fifths seen once. Input material: peripheral blood. The receptor set was obtained from a man between 60 and 70 years old with acute or convalescent COVID-19.

DNA for the CDR3: TGCGCCAGCACCATTCGACAGAGGGAGACCCAGTACTTC. This encodes CASTIRQRETQYF. The J gene is TRBJ2-5, the V gene TRBV4-1, with TRBD1 as a possible D gene (5 bases). CDR1 is MGHRA, CDR2 YSYEKL, per germline. V lost 7 bases to trimming and J lost 5 bases, with 14 bases between them. There are 13 residues in the CDR3.

CDR3 loop: CASTYSGRVNEQFF. The CDR3 DNA is TGTGCCAGTACCTACAGCGGGAGGGTGAATGAGCAGTTCTTC. V and J are TRBV7-2 and TRBJ2-1; 10 bases are a match to TRBD2. V dropped 9 bases and J dropped 7; count of bases not matched to a gene: 9. The CDR3 extends over 14 amino acids. From germline, CDR1 is SGHTA and CDR2 FQGNSA.

The chain carries TRBV28 and TRBJ2-7; possible D gene TRBD2, 6 bases. The CDR3 length is 15 residues. The germline V gene encodes CDR1 MDHEN and CDR2 SYDVKM. V shed 8 bases and J shed 4 bases, with 21 bases lying between them. CDR3 region: CASSLRRAGSYEQYF. The CDR3 coding sequence is TGTGCCAGCTCCCTAAGGAGGGCCGGGTCTTACGAGCAGTACTTC.

The V gene is TRBV10-3, the J gene TRBJ2-1; 7 nucleotides align to TRBD1. Unmatched junction bases numbered 13, after V lost 6 bases and J lost 5 bases. This CDR3 is 16 amino acids long. CDR1 and CDR2 from the germline V gene are ENHRY and SYGVKD. The CDR3 here is CAISPIRGLVHNEQFF. CDR3 sequence (DNA): TGTGCCATCAGCCCAATTAGGGGGCTCGTCCACAATGAGCAGTTCTTC.

This chain uses TRBV25-1 with TRBJ1-1, with 11 bases lining up with TRBD1. This CDR3 comprises 18 residues. After removal of 3 bases from V and 5 bases from J, the junction contained 14 bases not matched to a gene. Germline V CDR1 and CDR2: MGHDK, SYGVNS. The CDR3 nucleotides read TGTGCCAGCAGTGAGCCTCCCGGGACAGGGGGGAAAGGAACTGAAGCTTTCTTT. It encodes CASSEPPGTGGKGTEAFF. The variable domain in full, with the rest retrieved from reference TRBV25-1 and TRBJ1-1, is EADIYQTPRYLVIGTGKKITLECSQTMGHDKMYWYQQDPGMELHLIHYSYGVNSTEKGDLSSESTVSRIRTEHFPLTLESARPSHTSQYLCASSEPPGTGGKGTEAFFGQGTRLTVV.

The gene calls are TRBV19 and TRBJ2-1; 7 nucleotides agree with TRBD2. The junction had 13 bases not matched to a gene; V was cut back by 5 bases and J by 0 bases. The CDR3 covers 18 residues. CDR1 and CDR2 from the germline V gene are LNHDA and SQIVND (reference sequence). The CDR3 is CASSLLTSVASSYNEQFF. CDR3 coding DNA: TGTGCCAGTAGTCTCCTAACTAGCGTCGCGAGCTCCTACAATGAGCAGTTCTTC.

The V gene is TRBV6-5, the J gene TRBJ1-6, with D perhaps TRBD1 (5 bases). Trimming pared 2 bases from V and 8 bases from J, leaving 7 bases between. This CDR3 is 13 amino acids long. The germline V gene has CDR1 MNHEY and CDR2 SVGAGI. The CDR3 bases are TGTGCCAGCAGTTACGCGGGGGATTCACCCCTCCACTTT. Translation: CASSYAGDSPLHF.

This chain uses TRBV4-1 with TRBJ2-3; the match to TRBD2 covers 9 bases. The CDR3 has 18 amino acids. With 0 bases clipped from V and 3 bases from J, the junction kept 10 bases outside the gene matches. CDR1 and CDR2 (germline): MGHRA, YSYEKL. CDR3 in amino acids: CASSQEAVPRGGTDTQYF. Written as DNA, the CDR3 is TGCGCCAGCAGCCAAGAGGCGGTACCGCGGGGGGGTACAGATACGCAGTATTTT.

The chain employs TRBV9 and TRBJ1-1; a weak D match, TRBD1 (5 bases). CDR3 length equals 13 residues. Trimming removed 4 bases at V and 1 base at J, with 8 bases between. Germline V gene lookup returns CDR1 SGDLS and CDR2 YYNGEE. The chain's CDR3 is CASSITGNTEAFF. CDR3 nucleotides: TGTGCCAGCAGCATCACAGGGAACACTGAAGCTTTCTTT.

The chain is built from TRBV5-1 and TRBJ2-2; possible D gene TRBD1, 5 bases. The CDR3 totals 16 residues. Germline-derived CDR1 and CDR2 are SGHRS and YFSETQ. V was trimmed by 4 bases and J by 0 bases, leaving 13 bases between them. CDR3 loop: CASSPDIPANTGELFF. The CDR3 coding sequence is TGCGCCAGCAGCCCGGACATACCGGCGAACACCGGGGAGCTGTTTTTT.

The chain has TRBV7-4 and TRBJ1-1; D ambiguous. Germline V CDR1 and CDR2: SGHVT, SQSDAQ. The CDR3 has 12 amino acids. Trimming pared 3 bases from V and 4 bases from J, leaving 6 bases between. In nucleotides, the CDR3 is TGTGCCAGCAGCTTTCGGTGCACTGAAGCTTTCTTT. It yields the protein CASSFRCTEAFF.

The chain couples TRBV27 to TRBJ2-7, with a weak D call TRBD2 (6 bases). This CDR3 contains 16 residues. Trimming pared 1 base from V and 3 bases from J, leaving 16 bases between. The germline V gene has CDR1 MNHEY and CDR2 SMNVEV (reference sequence). The CDR3 DNA is TGTGCCAGCAGTTTATTAGGAGGGGTTAAGATCTACGAGCAGTACTTC. The encoded protein is CASSLLGGVKIYEQYF.

J is TRBJ1-1 and V is TRBV27; 7 nucleotides align to TRBD1. The CDR3 sequence is 11 residues long. The germline CDR1 and CDR2 sequences are MNHEY and SMNVEV (reference sequence). V dropped 5 bases and J dropped 10; count of bases not matched to a gene: 4. The CDR3 spells CASSHRGLAFF. In DNA, the CDR3 is TGTGCCAGCAGTCACAGGGGTCTAGCTTTCTTT.

This sequence joins TRBV27 and TRBJ1-1, with a tentative D call TRBD1 (6 bases). The CDR3 contains 15 residues. Germline V gene sequence: CDR1 MNHEY, CDR2 SMNVEV (reference sequence). The V gene lost 6 bases and the J gene lost 5 bases, with 19 bases spanning the gap. CDR3 in amino acids: CASRLQGRVGTEAFF. The CDR3 DNA follows: TGTGCCAGCAGGTTACAGGGTAGGGTCGGGACTGAAGCTTTCTTT.

The gene calls are TRBV5-4 and TRBJ1-2; D gene unclear. The length of the CDR3 is 14 residues. Trimming removed 4 bases at V and 7 bases at J, with 17 bases between. The V gene's germline CDR1 is SGHNT and CDR2 YYREEE (reference sequence). CDR3 nucleotide sequence: TGTGCCAGCAGCCCTGGAGGGAGGAGGGCTGGCTACACCTTC. This codes for CASSPGGRRAGYTF. Combining the CDR3 with reference TRBV5-4 and TRBJ1-2 gives the whole variable domain ETGVTQSPTHLIKTRGQQVTLRCSSQSGHNTVSWYQQALGQGPQFIFQYYREEENGRGNFPPRFSGLQFPNYSSELNVNALELDDSALYLCASSPGGRRAGYTFGSGTRLTVV.

In DNA, the CDR3 is TGCAGCGTGGCGGTGGCGAACACTGAAGCTTTCTTT. Its translation is CSVAVANTEAFF. The chain has TRBV29-1 and TRBJ1-1, with unresolved D. Between the trimmed V and J ends, which lost 6 bases and 1 base, there was a span of 9 bases. Germline CDR1 and CDR2: SQVTM and ANQGSEA. The CDR3 length is 12 residues.

This clone was observed a handful of times. V usage is TRBV4-1 and J usage is TRBJ1-3, with no clear D. With 0 bases removed from V and 0 bases from J, the gap between germline ends came to 12 bases. Germline loops: CDR1 MGHRA, CDR2 YSYEKL. This CDR3 region has 17 residues. The DNA of the CDR3 is TGCGCCAGCAGCCAAGATCGCACGAAGCTCTCTGGAAACACCATATATTTT. Amino acids: CASSQDRTKLSGNTIYF.

The chain couples TRBV5-4 to TRBJ2-2, with TRBD1 matching over 7 bases. Looked up from germline, CDR1 is SGHNT and CDR2 is YYREEE (reference sequence). This CDR3 is built from 16 residues. The ends lost 5 bases at V and 0 bases at J; junction bases unmatched: 7. Here the CDR3 reads CASRPGTASNTGELFF. The CDR3 nucleotides are TGTGCCAGCAGGCCCGGGACAGCCTCGAACACCGGGGAGCTGTTTTTT.

This clone has just a few counts. The chain joins TRBV7-2 to TRBJ2-5, with TRBD2 matching over 11 bases. With V trimmed by 9 bases and J by 4 bases, 4 bases remained unmatched. The CDR3 has 13 residues. CDR1 is SGHTA and CDR2 is FQGNSA in the germline V gene. CDR3 sequence reads: CASSGRGGETQYF. CDR3 sequence (DNA): TGTGCCAGTAGCGGGAGGGGCGGAGAGACCCAGTACTTC.

J is TRBJ1-2 and V is TRBV11-2; D unclear. The CDR3 runs to 13 residues. The V end lost 5 bases, the J end lost 2 bases, and 9 bases lay between the germline ends. Germline V gene lookup returns CDR1 SGHAT and CDR2 FQNNGV. Written as DNA, the CDR3 is TGTGCCAGCAGCCCCTCGGGGAACTATGGCTACACCTTC. Its translation is CASSPSGNYGYTF.

The chain is built from TRBV9 and TRBJ2-3, with 8 bases lining up with TRBD1. CDR3 length equals 14 residues. Unmatched junction bases numbered 9, after V lost 6 bases and J lost 6 bases. Germline V gives CDR1 SGDLS, CDR2 YYNGEE. This CDR3 is CASTLGQGPDTQYF. CDR3 nucleotide sequence: TGTGCCAGCACCCTAGGACAGGGACCGGATACGCAGTATTTT.

The chain employs TRBV5-1 and TRBJ1-2, with 7 bases matching TRBD1. V was clipped by 3 bases and J by 7 bases; unmatched bases: 6. This CDR3 has 13 amino acids. Germline CDR1 SGHRS, CDR2 YFSETQ. The CDR3 sequence is CASSSTGDPGYTF. CDR3 sequence (DNA): TGCGCCAGCAGCTCTACAGGGGATCCTGGCTACACCTTC.

The chain uses TRBV4-3 and TRBJ2-6; 8 bases are shared with TRBD1. The trim removed 1 base at V and 4 bases at J, leaving 6 bases unmatched. Germline assignment: CDR1 LGHNA and CDR2 YSLEER. There are 17 residues in the CDR3. The CDR3, as DNA: TGCGCCAGCAGCCAAGGGTGGACAGGGTCCGGGGCCAACGTCCTGACTTTC. Translated, it gives CASSQGWTGSGANVLTF.

This chain links TRBV19 with TRBJ2-3; D might be TRBD2 (5 bases). CDR3 length equals 14 residues. Trimming cost V 2 bases and J 1 base, with 7 bases left between them. Germline V gives CDR1 LNHDA, CDR2 SQIVND (reference sequence). The CDR3: CASSIKRGTDTQYF. The CDR3 DNA follows: TGTGCCAGTAGTATAAAGAGGGGCACAGATACGCAGTATTTT.

The chain is built from TRBV7-2 and TRBJ1-4, with TRBD1 as a possible D gene (5 bases). Germline V gene data show CDR1 as SGHTA and CDR2 as FQGNSA. V dropped 1 base and J dropped 5 bases, with 11 bases sitting between them. The CDR3 covers 15 residues. The CDR3 loop is CASSLEGWTNEKLFF. Written as DNA, the CDR3 is TGTGCCAGCAGCTTAGAGGGGTGGACCAATGAAAAACTGTTTTTT.

This sequence joins TRBV2 and TRBJ2-7; the D gene is possibly TRBD1 (6 bases). Deletions cut 6 bases from V and 0 bases from J, with 12 bases between. The CDR3 consists of 14 residues. Germline loops: CDR1 SNHLY, CDR2 FYNNEI. The CDR3: CASRQRTASYEQYF. The CDR3 bases are TGTGCCAGCAGACAAAGGACAGCCTCCTACGAGCAGTACTTC.

The rearrangement uses TRBV6-6 and TRBJ1-1; 7 positions match TRBD1. The germline CDR1 and CDR2 sequences are MNHNY and SVGAGI (reference sequence). This CDR3 has 13 amino acids. V was clipped by 5 bases and J by 2 bases; unmatched bases: 2. As DNA, the CDR3 is TGTGCCAGCAGTGACAGGGCAAACACTGAAGCTTTCTTT. Protein: CASSDRANTEAFF.

The chain has TRBV6-1 and TRBJ1-5; D unresolved. The CDR3 has 17 residues. Germline V gene lookup returns CDR1 MNHNS and CDR2 SASEGT. V gave up 1 base and J gave up 3 bases, with 16 bases separating them. The CDR3 sequence is CASSEDVGSLFNQPQHF. DNA for the CDR3: TGTGCCAGCAGTGAAGACGTTGGCAGTCTGTTCAATCAGCCCCAGCATTTT.

This chain uses TRBV29-1 with TRBJ2-5; TRBD1 matches at 7 bases. V trimming: 6 bases; J trimming: 2 bases; junction bases outside the gene matches: 3. CDR1 is SQVTM and CDR2 is ANQGSEA in the germline V gene. CDR3 size: 12 residues. The DNA of the CDR3 is TGCAGCGTAGTGGGACAGCAAGAGACCCAGTACTTC. It encodes CSVVGQQETQYF.

V usage is TRBV7-3 and J usage is TRBJ2-2; 8 nucleotides agree with TRBD1. The CDR3 contains 14 residues. The V segment lost 6 bases and the J segment 5 bases; nucleotides outside the gene matches: 5. CDR1 and CDR2 (germline): SGHTA, FQGTGA. CDR3 loop: CASRQGQATGELFF. The CDR3 coding sequence is TGTGCCAGCAGACAGGGACAGGCGACCGGGGAGCTGTTTTTT.

The chain joins TRBV1 to TRBJ2-1; the table names TRBD2, a call not compared with the DNA. TRBV1 is termed a pseudogene. The CDR3 loop spans 15 amino acids. CDR3: CTSSHLAGKGDEQFF. CDR3 nucleotides: TGCACCAGCAGCCATCTAGCGGGAAAGGGCGATGAGCAGTTCTTC.

The chain links TRBV19 to TRBJ1-2; TRBD1 matches at 8 bases. CDR1 and CDR2 (germline): LNHDA, SQIVND (reference sequence). J was trimmed by 4 bases and V by 7 bases; bases with no gene match: 11. CDR3 length: 15 residues. In nucleotides, the CDR3 is TGTGCCAGTACCCACTCCAGGACAGGGAGCTATGGCTACACCTTC. Its protein product is CASTHSRTGSYGYTF.